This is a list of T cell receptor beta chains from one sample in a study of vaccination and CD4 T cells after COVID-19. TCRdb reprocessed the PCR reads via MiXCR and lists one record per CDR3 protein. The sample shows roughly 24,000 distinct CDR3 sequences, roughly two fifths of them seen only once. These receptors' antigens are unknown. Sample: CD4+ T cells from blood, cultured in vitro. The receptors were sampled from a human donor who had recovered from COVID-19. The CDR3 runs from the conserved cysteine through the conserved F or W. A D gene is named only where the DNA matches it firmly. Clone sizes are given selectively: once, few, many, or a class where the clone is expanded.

CDR3 DNA: TGTGCCAGCAGCAGGGGGGACTTAGCGGGAACAGAGACCCAGTACTTC
CDR3 protein: CASSRGDLAGTETQYF
J gene: TRBJ2-5
D gene: TRBD2
clone size: .
V gene: TRBV11-3

CDR3 DNA: TGTGCCATCGGAGTCAACCAAGAGACCCAGTACTTC
CDR3 protein: CAIGVNQETQYF
J gene: TRBJ2-5
D gene: .
clone size: .
V gene: TRBV10-3

CDR3 DNA: TGTGCCAGCAGTACCGGGACAGGGGGGACCACTGAAGCTTTCTTT
CDR3 protein: CASSTGTGGTTEAFF
J gene: TRBJ1-1
D gene: TRBD1
clone size: few
V gene: TRBV28

CDR3 DNA: TGTGCCAGCAGCGGAGGAGGAGGCCTGATGAACACTGAAGCTTTCTTT
CDR3 protein: CASSGGGGLMNTEAFF
J gene: TRBJ1-1
D gene: .
clone size: .
V gene: TRBV7-9

CDR3 DNA: TGTGCCAGCAGTGGATGGCAGGTTTCCTACGAGCAGTACTTC
CDR3 protein: CASSGWQVSYEQYF
J gene: TRBJ2-7
D gene: .
clone size: .
V gene: TRBV2

CDR3 DNA: TGTGCCAGCAGGTCGACTAGCGGAGAGCAGTTCTTC
CDR3 protein: CASRSTSGEQFF
J gene: TRBJ2-1
D gene: TRBD2
clone size: .
V gene: TRBV6-1

CDR3 DNA: TGTGCCAGCAGTGAATATAAGGGGATGGGTGGCTACACCTTC
CDR3 protein: CASSEYKGMGGYTF
J gene: TRBJ1-2
D gene: .
clone size: .
V gene: TRBV2

CDR3 DNA: TGTGCCAGCAGTGCACAGGGGGCCAGGGGCTACACCTTC
CDR3 protein: CASSAQGARGYTF
J gene: TRBJ1-2
D gene: TRBD1
clone size: .
V gene: TRBV27

CDR3 DNA: TGCAGTGCTCGGATTACGCGGCACACGAACACTGAAGCTTTCTTT
CDR3 protein: CSARITRHTNTEAFF
J gene: TRBJ1-1
D gene: .
clone size: few
V gene: TRBV20-1

CDR3 DNA: TGCGCCAGCAGCCAAGATGGCAGACCGAACACTGAAGCTTTCTTT
CDR3 protein: CASSQDGRPNTEAFF
J gene: TRBJ1-1
D gene: .
clone size: .
V gene: TRBV4-1

CDR3 DNA: TGTGCCAGCAGTTACCGTTTGGGCGGGAGCGGCGAGCAGTACTTC
CDR3 protein: CASSYRLGGSGEQYF
J gene: TRBJ2-7
D gene: TRBD2
clone size: few
V gene: TRBV6-5

CDR3 DNA: TGTGCCAGCCACCGGGAACTACTTGTCCACGAGCAGTACTTC
CDR3 protein: CASHRELLVHEQYF
J gene: TRBJ2-7
D gene: .
clone size: few
V gene: TRBV6-2/TRBV6-3

CDR3 DNA: TGTGCCAGCAGTTTTGTACAGATAGCCTACGAGCAGTACTTC
CDR3 protein: CASSFVQIAYEQYF
J gene: TRBJ2-7
D gene: .
clone size: .
V gene: TRBV28

CDR3 DNA: TGTGCCAGCAGTTTGTCCGGGACTTCGGCCTACGAGCAGTACTTC
CDR3 protein: CASSLSGTSAYEQYF
J gene: TRBJ2-7
D gene: .
clone size: .
V gene: TRBV12-3/TRBV12-4

CDR3 DNA: TGCAGTGTCAAGGGGGGAAGAAGGGACACCATATATTTT
CDR3 protein: CSVKGGRRDTIYF
J gene: TRBJ1-3
D gene: .
clone size: .
V gene: TRBV20-1

CDR3 DNA: TGCGCCAGCAGCCCGCAAGGGACAGGGAACACTGAAGCTTTCTTT
CDR3 protein: CASSPQGTGNTEAFF
J gene: TRBJ1-1
D gene: TRBD1
clone size: .
V gene: TRBV5-1

CDR3 DNA: TGTGCCAGCAGCCCATGGCCAGCGGCCTACAATGAGCAGTTCTTC
CDR3 protein: CASSPWPAAYNEQFF
J gene: TRBJ2-1
D gene: .
clone size: .
V gene: TRBV7-2

CDR3 DNA: TGTGCCAGCACCGATTCAAAAAGCGGGAGTAGTAGAGATACGCAGTATTTT
CDR3 protein: CASTDSKSGSSRDTQYF
J gene: TRBJ2-3
D gene: TRBD2
clone size: few
V gene: TRBV7-8

CDR3 DNA: TGCGCCAGCAGCCTGAAACAGGGGGCCAGAACGGCCGGGGAGCTGTTTTTT
CDR3 protein: CASSLKQGARTAGELFF
J gene: TRBJ2-2
D gene: TRBD1
clone size: .
V gene: TRBV4-1

CDR3 DNA: TGTGCCAGCAGCTTCGACCAAAGCTCCTACAATGAGCAGTTCTTC
CDR3 protein: CASSFDQSSYNEQFF
J gene: TRBJ2-1
D gene: .
clone size: few
V gene: TRBV5-4

CDR3 DNA: TGTGCCAGCAGCTTGGGGGACACCTACGAGCAGTACTTC
CDR3 protein: CASSLGDTYEQYF
J gene: TRBJ2-7
D gene: .
clone size: .
V gene: TRBV5-4

CDR3 DNA: TGCAGTGCTAGAGGTGGGAGTAGCAATCAGCCCCAGCATTTT
CDR3 protein: CSARGGSSNQPQHF
J gene: TRBJ1-5
D gene: .
clone size: few
V gene: TRBV20-1

CDR3 DNA: TGTGCCAGCAGCCGACGGGACAGGGGCTCCTACGAGCAGTACTTC
CDR3 protein: CASSRRDRGSYEQYF
J gene: TRBJ2-7
D gene: TRBD1
clone size: .
V gene: TRBV7-9

CDR3 DNA: TGCAGTGCTAGAGGGGGTCTAGCGGGTTACACAGATACGCAGTATTTT
CDR3 protein: CSARGGLAGYTDTQYF
J gene: TRBJ2-3
D gene: TRBD2
clone size: few
V gene: TRBV20-1

CDR3 DNA: TGCGCCAGCAGCCAAGTGGCCCTTAACTATGGCTACACCTTC
CDR3 protein: CASSQVALNYGYTF
J gene: TRBJ1-2
D gene: .
clone size: .
V gene: TRBV4-1

CDR3 DNA: TGTGCCAGCAGTGACCCGGGGGGGCAGGCATATGAGCAGTACTTC
CDR3 protein: CASSDPGGQAYEQYF
J gene: TRBJ2-7
D gene: TRBD2
clone size: .
V gene: TRBV25-1

CDR3 DNA: TGTGCCAGCACGGTTGCACAGAACACAGATACGCAGTATTTT
CDR3 protein: CASTVAQNTDTQYF
J gene: TRBJ2-3
D gene: .
clone size: .
V gene: TRBV2

CDR3 DNA: TGTGCCAGCAGTTACTCGGGACAGGGGGGTCGGCCCCAGCATTTT
CDR3 protein: CASSYSGQGGRPQHF
J gene: TRBJ1-5
D gene: TRBD1
clone size: few
V gene: TRBV6-5

CDR3 DNA: TGTGCCAGCAGCTTAACCCAGCGGGGGAGCCCCAACGAGCAGTACTTC
CDR3 protein: CASSLTQRGSPNEQYF
J gene: TRBJ2-7
D gene: TRBD2
clone size: .
V gene: TRBV7-2

CDR3 DNA: TGCAGTGCTAGACCTGGCAGGGCAATGGAGACCCAGTACTTC
CDR3 protein: CSARPGRAMETQYF
J gene: TRBJ2-5
D gene: .
clone size: .
V gene: TRBV20-1

CDR3 DNA: TGTGCCAGTAGCCCTAACTCCTACAATGAGCAGTTCTTC
CDR3 protein: CASSPNSYNEQFF
J gene: TRBJ2-1
D gene: .
clone size: few
V gene: TRBV19

CDR3 DNA: TGTGCCAGTAGTATAAGCGGAAATCAGCCCCAGCATTTT
CDR3 protein: CASSISGNQPQHF
J gene: TRBJ1-5
D gene: .
clone size: .
V gene: TRBV19

CDR3 DNA: TGCGCCAGCAGCCCCGGGACGGCCCGCTATGGCTACACCTTC
CDR3 protein: CASSPGTARYGYTF
J gene: TRBJ1-2
D gene: .
clone size: .
V gene: TRBV10-1

CDR3 DNA: TGTGCCAGCAGTACGAGCTTTCGACAGGGATTTAGCAATCAGCCCCAGCATTTT
CDR3 protein: CASSTSFRQGFSNQPQHF
J gene: TRBJ1-5
D gene: TRBD1
clone size: few
V gene: TRBV6-1

CDR3 DNA: TGTGCCATCAGTGAGGGTGGACAGGGCTGGGGGGCTTTCTTT
CDR3 protein: CAISEGGQGWGAFF
J gene: TRBJ1-1
D gene: TRBD1
clone size: .
V gene: TRBV10-3

CDR3 DNA: TGTGCCAGCAGCCCGGGGAGACTAAAAGTCACAGATACGCAGTATTTT
CDR3 protein: CASSPGRLKVTDTQYF
J gene: TRBJ2-3
D gene: .
clone size: .
V gene: TRBV28

CDR3 DNA: TGTGCCAGTACTCAGGGGGCGAAAGGAAACACCATATATTTT
CDR3 protein: CASTQGAKGNTIYF
J gene: TRBJ1-3
D gene: TRBD1
clone size: .
V gene: TRBV19

CDR3 DNA: TGTGCCAGCAGGCCAGATGGGGGCAATGAGCAGTTCTTC
CDR3 protein: CASRPDGGNEQFF
J gene: TRBJ2-1
D gene: .
clone size: .
V gene: TRBV27

CDR3 DNA: TGCGCCAGCAGCTTGGGACAGGGAAATTCACCCCTCCACTTT
CDR3 protein: CASSLGQGNSPLHF
J gene: TRBJ1-6
D gene: TRBD1
clone size: once
V gene: TRBV5-1

CDR3 DNA: TGTGCCAGCAGTTCTACAGGGGGCAAAGACGAGCAGTACTTC
CDR3 protein: CASSSTGGKDEQYF
J gene: TRBJ2-7
D gene: TRBD1
clone size: once
V gene: TRBV28

CDR3 DNA: TGCAGTGCTAGAGTTGTCCAAGAGACCCAGTACTTC
CDR3 protein: CSARVVQETQYF
J gene: TRBJ2-5
D gene: .
clone size: few
V gene: TRBV20-1

CDR3 DNA: TGTGCCAGTAGGGAGAGGGGGGGTAGGAATTCACCCCTCCACTTT
CDR3 protein: CASRERGGRNSPLHF
J gene: TRBJ1-6
D gene: .
clone size: few
V gene: TRBV19

CDR3 DNA: TGTGCCAGCAGGTCGCTTAGCACAGATACGCAGTATTTT
CDR3 protein: CASRSLSTDTQYF
J gene: TRBJ2-3
D gene: .
clone size: few
V gene: TRBV6-1

CDR3 DNA: TGTGCTAGTGGTTTTGGTTCAGGGCCGCCCCAGCATTTT
CDR3 protein: CASGFGSGPPQHF
J gene: TRBJ1-5
D gene: .
clone size: few
V gene: TRBV12-5

CDR3 DNA: TGTGCCAGCAGCCCAGAGCGGGGGCCTAGACGCACAGATACGCAGTATTTT
CDR3 protein: CASSPERGPRRTDTQYF
J gene: TRBJ2-3
D gene: TRBD2
clone size: few
V gene: TRBV7-8

CDR3 DNA: TGCGCCAGCAGCTTTCTGACAGGGACCGTAGGAGAGCAGTTCTTC
CDR3 protein: CASSFLTGTVGEQFF
J gene: TRBJ2-1
D gene: TRBD1
clone size: .
V gene: TRBV5-1

CDR3 DNA: TGCAGTGCTAGACTTTCGGGGACTAGCGGCTACGAGCAGTACTTC
CDR3 protein: CSARLSGTSGYEQYF
J gene: TRBJ2-7
D gene: TRBD2
clone size: .
V gene: TRBV20-1

CDR3 DNA: TGCGCCAGCAGCTTGGATCCGGAGCTGGGACGACAGGGCTTTTCCACCTTC
CDR3 protein: CASSLDPELGRQGFSTF
J gene: TRBJ1-2
D gene: TRBD1
clone size: few
V gene: TRBV5-1

CDR3 DNA: TGTGCCAGCCCGGGACTAGCGGGATCCACAGATACGCAGTATTTT
CDR3 protein: CASPGLAGSTDTQYF
J gene: TRBJ2-3
D gene: TRBD2
clone size: .
V gene: TRBV2

CDR3 DNA: TGTGCCAGCAGTTACTCCTACGGGAGCTCCTACGAGCAGTACTTC
CDR3 protein: CASSYSYGSSYEQYF
J gene: TRBJ2-7
D gene: .
clone size: .
V gene: TRBV6-5

CDR3 DNA: TGTGCCAGCAGCTTAGTACTTTCAGGTAGCACTGAAGCTTTCTTT
CDR3 protein: CASSLVLSGSTEAFF
J gene: TRBJ1-1
D gene: .
clone size: few
V gene: TRBV7-9

CDR3 DNA: TGCAGTGCCTTAGCGGGAGAAGACTACAATGAGCAGTTCTTC
CDR3 protein: CSALAGEDYNEQFF
J gene: TRBJ2-1
D gene: TRBD2
clone size: .
V gene: TRBV20-1

CDR3 DNA: TGCGCCAGCAGCCAAGGCTGGTCAGATACGCAGTATTTT
CDR3 protein: CASSQGWSDTQYF
J gene: TRBJ2-3
D gene: .
clone size: few
V gene: TRBV4-3

CDR3 DNA: TGTGCCAGCAGCCGCCGGACCCTCCACTTT
CDR3 protein: CASSRRTLHF
J gene: TRBJ1-6
D gene: .
clone size: .
V gene: TRBV11-2

CDR3 DNA: TGTGCCAGCAGTTACGGGACGAGGGGGTACGAGCAGTACTTC
CDR3 protein: CASSYGTRGYEQYF
J gene: TRBJ2-7
D gene: .
clone size: .
V gene: TRBV6-5